The 10 T cell receptor beta chains below all came from one sample that was sequenced in a study of CD8 T cells in ankylosing spondylitis. TCRdb independently ran MiXCR on the 5' RACE reads; one entry per CDR3 protein. Of about 160,000 distinct CDR3 sequences in the sample, about a sixth were seen once. Sequenced sample: blood, either unsorted or a sorted T cell fraction (not recorded which). These receptors were collected from a male donor with ankylosing spondylitis or in good health (not recorded which).

The chain joins TRBV10-2 to TRBJ1-3; D remains unclear. Trimming left V 3 bases short and J 4 bases short, with 16 bases between. This CDR3 spans 16 amino acids. Per the germline V gene, CDR1 is WSHSY and CDR2 is SAAADI. CDR3 protein: CASSDLGREAGNTIYF. CDR3 nucleotides: TGCGCCAGCAGTGACCTCGGGAGGGAGGCAGGAAACACCATATATTTT.

This clonotype has at least ten counts. The chain joins TRBV24-1 to TRBJ2-2; no definite D call. V gave up 4 bases and J gave up 4 bases, with 15 bases separating them. Germline loops: CDR1 KGHDR, CDR2 SFDVKD. The CDR3 has 16 residues. This chain's CDR3 is CATSDPAPRGTGELFF. CDR3 sequence (DNA): TGTGCCACCAGTGACCCAGCCCCCCGAGGCACCGGGGAGCTGTTTTTT.

This rearrangement joins TRBV10-3 to TRBJ1-1; D remains ambiguous. Germline loops: CDR1 ENHRY, CDR2 SYGVKD. This CDR3 has 14 residues. The V gene lost 6 bases and the J gene lost 3 bases, with 14 bases spanning the gap. CDR3: CAIRNMPKDTEAFF. In nucleotides, the CDR3 is TGTGCCATCAGGAACATGCCAAAGGACACTGAAGCTTTCTTT.

This clonotype was counted at least ten times. The CDR3 sequence: CASSPSRAANIQYF. The CDR3 DNA reads TGTGCCAGCAGCCCGTCTCGGGCCGCGAACATTCAGTACTTC. The rearrangement joins TRBV3-1 to TRBJ2-4; no clear D gene. Trimming removed 4 bases at V and 7 bases at J, with 14 bases between. Germline values: CDR1 LGHDT, CDR2 YNNKEL (reference sequence). The CDR3 sequence is 14 residues long.

This clonotype was detected many times. The chain has TRBV5-1 and TRBJ2-3; TRBD1 might be the D (6 bases). The germline V and J ends were trimmed by 0 bases and 0 bases, with 14 bases remaining between them. The CDR3 covers 17 residues. Germline V gene data show CDR1 as SGHRS and CDR2 as YFSETQ. In nucleotides, the CDR3 is TGCGCCAGCAGCTTGGGACACGGAGGACAGAGCACAGATACGCAGTATTTT. Its translation is CASSLGHGGQSTDTQYF.

This chain connects TRBV5-6 to TRBJ2-5; D not resolved. The germline V and J ends were trimmed by 5 bases and 1 base, with 15 bases remaining between them. CDR1 is SGHDT and CDR2 is YYEEEE in the germline V gene. There are 15 residues in the CDR3. The CDR3 protein is CASSSPLRFQETQYF. The CDR3 DNA reads as TGTGCCAGCAGTTCGCCCCTGCGGTTCCAAGAGACCCAGTACTTC.

This clonotype was counted many times. The chain uses TRBV10-3 and TRBJ2-4; TRBD2 might be the D (5 bases). CDR1 ENHRY and CDR2 SYGVKD come from the germline V gene. V lost 3 bases, J lost 0 bases, and 12 bases lay in between. The CDR3 has 16 amino acids. The chain's CDR3 is CAISEERSLAKNIQYF. CDR3 bases: TGTGCCATCAGTGAAGAGCGGAGTCTAGCCAAAAACATTCAGTACTTC.

This clonotype was picked up many times. The V and J genes are TRBV20-1 and TRBJ2-3; the D gene is possibly TRBD2 (5 bases). The CDR3 extends over 17 amino acids. Looked up from germline, CDR1 is DFQATT and CDR2 is SNEGSKA (reference sequence). Trimming removed 1 base at V and 0 bases at J, with 17 bases between. This chain's CDR3 is CSARAPPAGPSTDTQYF. The DNA of the CDR3 is TGCAGTGCTAGAGCCCCTCCGGCGGGCCCTAGCACAGATACGCAGTATTTT.

This clonotype was counted only a few times. CDR3 in amino acids: CASGPGDTQYF. As DNA, the CDR3 is TGTGCCAGCGGCCCGGGGGATACGCAGTATTTT. The chain recombines TRBV5-4 with TRBJ2-3; the D gene is possibly TRBD2 (5 bases). From germline, CDR1 is SGHNT and CDR2 YYREEE (reference sequence). V lost 7 bases to trimming and J lost 6 bases, with 9 bases between them. This CDR3 is 11 amino acids long. The complete variable domain, with remaining parts taken from reference TRBV5-4 and TRBJ2-3, reads ETGVTQSPTHLIKTRGQQVTLRCSSQSGHNTVSWYQQALGQGPQFIFQYYREEENGRGNFPPRFSGLQFPNYSSELNVNALELDDSALYLCASGPGDTQYFGPGTRLTVL.

This chain connects TRBV3-1 to TRBJ2-7; a possible D gene is TRBD1 (5 bases). V was trimmed by 1 base and J by 5 bases, leaving 9 bases between them. The CDR3 spans 13 residues. In germline, CDR1 is LGHDT, CDR2 YNNKEL (reference sequence). The chain's CDR3 is CASSQVPGNEQYF. The CDR3, as DNA: TGTGCCAGCAGCCAAGTTCCAGGGAACGAGCAGTACTTC.